Shown below are 28 T cell receptor beta chains from a single sample sequenced in a study of blood T cell repertoires in COVID-19. Sequencing was performed with immunoSEQ multiplex PCR; in TCRdb, only in-frame clones are kept and a portion is missing. Here the sample spans 200,000 to 300,000 clones, 80% to 90% being singletons. The sequenced material came from peripheral blood. These receptors were obtained from a woman in her thirties or forties who had recovered from COVID-19.

This clone has only a few counts. The genes are TRBV5-1 and TRBJ1-3; D unclear. The V end was cut by 4 bases, the J end by 4 bases, with 12 bases between. Germline lookup yields CDR1 SGHRS and CDR2 YFSETQ. This CDR3 is 14 amino acids long. The CDR3: CASSLAPQGNTIYF. In DNA, the CDR3 is TGCGCCAGCAGCCTAGCCCCCCAGGGAAACACCATATATTTT.

The chain carries TRBV27 and TRBJ2-7; 9 bases are shared with TRBD1. Germline V gene lookup returns CDR1 MNHEY and CDR2 SMNVEV (reference sequence). This CDR3 contains 12 residues. V shed 5 bases and J 10 bases; nucleotides not matched to a gene: 6. The CDR3 region has the DNA TGTGCCAGCAGTCCGGGAACAGGGGGCCAGTACTTC. Translated, it gives CASSPGTGGQYF.

The CDR3 sequence: CASTPVGDRGSEQYF. The CDR3 region has the DNA TGTGCCAGCACCCCAGTTGGGGACAGGGGCAGCGAGCAGTACTTC. The rearrangement joins TRBV6-2 or TRBV6-3 to TRBJ2-7; 10 bases line up with TRBD1. From germline, CDR1 is MNHEY and CDR2 SVGEGT. The length of the CDR3 is 15 residues. V shed 7 bases and J 6 bases; nucleotides not matched to a gene: 12.

This clone was seen just once. The chain is built from TRBV7-9 and TRBJ1-2; a weak D match, TRBD1 (5 bases). The CDR3 covers 15 residues. The germline CDR1 and CDR2 sequences are SEHNR and FQNEAQ (reference sequence). Trimming took 2 bases from V and 3 from J, leaving 13 bases between them. The CDR3 reads CASSLSGTGHYGYTF. CDR3 nucleotides: TGTGCCAGCAGCTTAAGCGGGACGGGGCACTATGGCTACACCTTC.

The chain has TRBV4-1 and TRBJ2-7, with a weak D call TRBD1 (6 bases). V was cut by 3 bases and J by 6 bases, with 15 bases left in between. The CDR3 length is 14 residues. Looked up from germline, CDR1 is MGHRA and CDR2 is YSYEKL. CDR3 residues: CASSQALLGAEQYF. CDR3 sequence (DNA): TGCGCCAGCAGCCAGGCTTTATTGGGGGCCGAGCAGTACTTC.

The chain has TRBV5-6 and TRBJ1-4; possible D gene TRBD1, 6 bases. V was pared by 2 bases and J by 5 bases, with 7 bases between. CDR1 is SGHDT, CDR2 YYEEEE, per germline. The CDR3 length is 13 residues. In DNA, the CDR3 is TGTGCCAGCAGCTTACAGGGAAATGAAAAACTGTTTTTT. Amino acid sequence: CASSLQGNEKLFF. Using reference TRBV5-6 and TRBJ1-4 for the parts outside the CDR3, the full variable domain is DAGVTQSPTHLIKTRGQQVTLRCSPKSGHDTVSWYQQALGQGPQFIFQYYEEEERQRGNFPDRFSGHQFPNYSSELNVNALLLGDSALYLCASSLQGNEKLFFGSGTQLSVL.

This clone was recorded a few times. The rearrangement uses TRBV7-8 and TRBJ1-6, with TRBD1 matching 10 bases. This CDR3 is built from 16 residues. Germline trimming cut 5 bases from V and 9 bases from J; bases unmatched to any gene: 10. Germline CDR1 is SGHVS and CDR2 is FQNEAQ. CDR3 in DNA: TGTGCCAGCAGCAATCGGGGACAGGGGAGGACTTCACCCCTCCACTTT. Translated, it gives CASSNRGQGRTSPLHF. The complete variable domain, with remaining parts taken from reference TRBV7-8 and TRBJ1-6, reads GAGVSQSPRYKVAKRGQDVALRCDPISGHVSLFWYQQALGQGPEFLTYFQNEAQLDKSGLPSDRFFAERPEGSVSTLKIQRTQQEDSAVYLCASSNRGQGRTSPLHFGNGTRLTVT.

The chain has TRBV11-2 and TRBJ1-1; possible D gene TRBD1, 5 bases. CDR3 size: 15 residues. Trimming removed 5 bases from V and 5 bases from J, with 18 bases in between. Germline V gene data show CDR1 as SGHAT and CDR2 as FQNNGV. CDR3 DNA: TGTGCCAGCAGCCCACGAGAGTTAGCAGGGACTGAAGCTTTCTTT. It translates to CASSPRELAGTEAFF.

The V call is TRBV7-2, the J call TRBJ2-7, with 9 bases aligning to TRBD1. Trimming removed 6 bases from V and 0 bases from J; junction bases left unmatched: 6. Germline CDR1 reads SGHTA; CDR2 reads FQGNSA. This CDR3 has 15 residues. CDR3 coding DNA: TGTGCCAGCAGAGCGGACAGGGGCCCCTCCTACGAGCAGTACTTC. Its protein is CASRADRGPSYEQYF.

This clone was detected once. The V call is TRBV3-1 (or the pseudogene TRBV3-2), the J call TRBJ2-7; 10 bases agree with TRBD2. The length of the CDR3 is 17 residues. Per germline, CDR1 LGHDT and CDR2 YNNKEL (reference sequence). V gave up 0 bases and J gave up 6 bases; unmatched junction bases: 11. The CDR3 nucleotides are TGTGCCAGCAGCCAAGAATACCTAGCGGGGGACCTTTCCGAGCAGTACTTC. It is translated as CASSQEYLAGDLSEQYF.

The rearrangement links TRBV10-2 to TRBJ2-3; D is possibly TRBD2 (5 bases). V was pared by 6 bases and J by 0 bases, with 13 bases between. The CDR3 sequence is 15 residues long. The germline gives CDR1 WSHSY, CDR2 SAAADI. CDR3 amino acids: CASRVTSASTDTQYF. The CDR3 DNA reads TGCGCCAGCAGGGTTACTAGTGCTAGCACAGATACGCAGTATTTT.

The chain joins TRBV27 to TRBJ2-7; D unclear. Germline values: CDR1 MNHEY, CDR2 SMNVEV (reference sequence). Trimming left V 3 bases short and J 2 bases short, with 5 bases between. This CDR3 is built from 12 residues. The CDR3 here is CASSFTPYEQYF. CDR3 coding DNA: TGTGCCAGCAGTTTCACACCCTACGAGCAGTACTTC.

This clone has more than one count but fewer than ten. The rearrangement uses TRBV5-1 and TRBJ1-1, with 8 positions matching TRBD1. CDR1 is SGHRS, CDR2 YFSETQ, per germline. After removal of 0 bases from V and 5 bases from J, the junction contained 3 bases not matched to a gene. This CDR3 has 14 amino acids. The CDR3 region is CASSLADRGTEAFF. The CDR3 nucleotides are TGCGCCAGCAGCTTGGCCGACAGGGGAACTGAAGCTTTCTTT.

This clone was observed a single time. The CDR3: CASAGQGDSYEQYF. CDR3 sequence (DNA): TGTGCCAGCGCCGGACAGGGTGACTCCTACGAGCAGTACTTC. The chain has TRBV5-4 and TRBJ2-7, with 8 bases aligning to TRBD1. V dropped 7 bases and J dropped 0; count of bases not matched to a gene: 6. The CDR3 runs 14 residues. Looked up from germline, CDR1 is SGHNT and CDR2 is YYREEE (reference sequence).

This chain connects TRBV15 to TRBJ2-7, with TRBD2 identical over 7 bases. The CDR3 runs to 14 residues. The germline V gene encodes CDR1 LNHNV and CDR2 YYDKDF (reference sequence). The V segment lost 1 base and the J segment 4 bases; nucleotides outside the gene matches: 4. The CDR3 DNA reads as TGTGCCACCAGCAGAGGCGGGAGCCAATACGAGCAGTACTTC. Translated, it gives CATSRGGSQYEQYF.

This chain links TRBV2 with TRBJ1-5; tentatively, D is TRBD1 (5 bases). Germline V gene lookup returns CDR1 SNHLY and CDR2 FYNNEI. This CDR3 is 14 amino acids long. Between the trimmed V and J ends, which lost 1 base and 6 bases, there was a span of 10 bases. For the CDR3, the DNA is TGTGCCAGCAGTGAAGGGGGCGGGAGTCAGCCCCAGCATTTT. The encoded protein is CASSEGGGSQPQHF.

The rearrangement joins TRBV27 to TRBJ2-3; 7 nucleotides align to TRBD1. Germline CDR1 reads MNHEY; CDR2 reads SMNVEV (reference sequence). This CDR3 has 17 residues. V shed 0 bases and J 0 bases; nucleotides not matched to a gene: 6. CDR3 nucleotide sequence: TGTGCCAGCAGTTTATCTCGGACAGGTAGAAGCACAGATACGCAGTATTTT. This translates into CASSLSRTGRSTDTQYF.

This clone occurred a few times. The CDR3 bases are TGTGCCAGCAGTTACGGGGGCTCAGTGGGTCAGCCCCAGCATTTT. Residues: CASSYGGSVGQPQHF. The V gene is TRBV6-2 or TRBV6-3, the J gene TRBJ1-5; the D gene is possibly TRBD1 (6 bases). CDR1 and CDR2 from the germline V gene are MNHEY and SVGEGT. CDR3 size: 15 residues. Trimming took 2 bases from V and 6 from J, leaving 14 bases between them.

This rearrangement joins TRBV6-5 to TRBJ2-7; perhaps TRBD1 as D (6 bases). The CDR3 is 15 residues long. The V end was cut by 5 bases, the J end by 2 bases, with 16 bases between. Germline V gene sequence: CDR1 MNHEY, CDR2 SVGAGI. DNA for the CDR3: TGTGCCAGCAGTCCCAGGGGCCCGTACCCCTACGAGCAGTACTTC. Translation gives CASSPRGPYPYEQYF.

J is TRBJ2-1 and V is TRBV7-2; possibly TRBD1 for D (5 bases). Trimming left V 5 bases short and J 6 bases short, with 17 bases between. CDR3 length: 15 amino acids. Germline values: CDR1 SGHTA, CDR2 FQGNSA. In DNA form, the CDR3 reads TGTGCCAGCAGCCCGATCAGGGTTCTCTCCAATGAGCAGTTCTTC. It codes for CASSPIRVLSNEQFF.

The genes are TRBV10-3 and TRBJ1-1; D remains unclear. With 4 bases removed from V and 6 bases from J, the gap between germline ends came to 15 bases. The CDR3 contains 14 residues. Germline CDR1 ENHRY, CDR2 SYGVKD. CDR3 protein: CAISALPSNSEAFF. DNA for the CDR3: TGTGCCATCAGTGCACTTCCTTCCAATTCTGAAGCTTTCTTT.

The J gene is TRBJ1-4, the V gene TRBV30, with D perhaps matching TRBD1 (6 bases). The CDR3 runs 15 residues. From germline, CDR1 is GTSNPN and CDR2 SVGIG (reference sequence). Trimming cost V 0 bases and J 7 bases, with 15 bases left between them. The DNA for the CDR3 is TGTGCCTGGAGTGTTGGTACAGCGGGGGCTGAAAAACTGTTTTTT. Amino acid sequence: CAWSVGTAGAEKLFF.

Remarks on this clone: This specimen includes other DNA sequences encoding the same CDR3. The rearrangement links TRBV19 to TRBJ2-7, with a possible D match to TRBD2 (5 bases). The V end lost 2 bases, the J end lost 3 bases, and 5 bases lay between the germline ends. The CDR3 consists of 12 residues. CDR1 is LNHDA and CDR2 is SQIVND in the germline V gene (reference sequence). CDR3 nucleotides: TGTGCCAGTAGTATACGGGGCTACGAGCAGTACTTC. Protein product: CASSIRGYEQYF. Looking up the rest from reference TRBV19 and TRBJ2-7 gives the full variable domain: DGGITQSPKYLFRKEGQNVTLSCEQNLNHDAMYWYRQDPGQGLRLIYYSQIVNDFQKGDIAEGYSVSREKKESFPLTVTSAQKNPTAFYLCASSIRGYEQYFGPGTRLTVT.

The genes are TRBV4-1 and TRBJ1-2; TRBD1 aligns across 10 bases. After removal of 1 base from V and 4 bases from J, the junction contained 9 bases not matched to a gene. This CDR3 contains 17 residues. CDR1 and CDR2 (germline): MGHRA, YSYEKL. CDR3 sequence: CASSQGRQGATIYGYTF. For the CDR3, the DNA is TGCGCCAGCAGCCAAGGAAGACAGGGGGCGACTATCTATGGCTACACCTTC.

This sequence joins TRBV6-5 and TRBJ1-1; 7 nucleotides line up with TRBD1. Germline V gives CDR1 MNHEY, CDR2 SVGAGI. This CDR3 is built from 15 residues. The V and J ends lost 4 bases and 0 bases, in that order; junction bases with no gene match: 5. CDR3 nucleotide sequence: TGTGCCAGCAGTTTCGGAGGGGGCATGAACACTGAAGCTTTCTTT. Translated, it gives CASSFGGGMNTEAFF.

The genes are TRBV11-2 and TRBJ1-1; unclear D gene. The V gene's germline CDR1 is SGHAT and CDR2 FQNNGV. The CDR3 runs 15 residues. V lost 10 bases and J lost 1, with 19 bases in between. The CDR3 DNA sequence: TGTGCCACCAAGGCGTTGCGGTCGACGAACACTGAAGCTTTCTTT. Translated: CATKALRSTNTEAFF.

The J gene is TRBJ2-7, the V gene TRBV6-6; D remains ambiguous. V gave up 6 bases and J gave up 3 bases, with 15 bases separating them. The CDR3 consists of 14 residues. In germline, CDR1 is MNHNY, CDR2 SVGAGI (reference sequence). CDR3 amino acids: CASRSRHESYEQYF. The CDR3 bases are TGTGCCAGCAGGTCTCGACATGAAAGCTACGAGCAGTACTTC.

V is TRBV7-9 and J is TRBJ1-1; no definite D call. The CDR3 contains 12 residues. Trimming removed 5 bases from V and 5 bases from J, with 9 bases in between. The V gene's germline CDR1 is SEHNR and CDR2 FQNEAQ (reference sequence). CDR3 protein: CASSLLKTEAFF. CDR3 sequence (DNA): TGTGCCAGCAGCCTCCTAAAGACTGAAGCTTTCTTT.